This passage covers 30 T cell receptor beta chains from one sample sequenced in a study of lymphopenia after photon versus proton radiotherapy. The method was immunoSEQ multiplex PCR; TCRdb's version includes in-frame clones alone and lacks a portion of them. The sample contains nearly 25,000 clones, roughly 85% of which appear only once. The source material was peripheral blood, sampled from a patient treated with proton-based radiotherapy. The receptors derive from a woman in her 70s with pancreatic cancer.

The chain combines TRBV10-3 with TRBJ2-1; no definite D call. Germline V lookup: CDR1 ENHRY, CDR2 SYGVKD. This CDR3 is built from 13 residues. Trimming took 1 base from V and 6 from J, leaving 7 bases between them. The chain's CDR3 is CAISEFSSNEQFF. For the CDR3, the DNA is TGTGCCATCAGTGAGTTTAGTTCCAATGAGCAGTTCTTC.

This clone was picked up one time. The rearrangement links TRBV7-2 to TRBJ2-1; 8 nucleotides line up with TRBD2. Trimming at V came to 7 bases and at J to 0 bases, leaving 8 bases not matched to a gene. The CDR3 runs to 16 residues. Germline CDR1 reads SGHTA; CDR2 reads FQGNSA. The CDR3 loop reads CASTRGGRSSYNEQFF. CDR3 sequence (DNA): TGTGCCAGCACCCGGGGGGGAAGGAGCTCCTACAATGAGCAGTTCTTC.

This chain joins TRBV19 and TRBJ2-3; D is perhaps TRBD2 (5 bases). CDR1 is LNHDA and CDR2 is SQIVND in the germline V gene (reference sequence). CDR3 length: 15 amino acids. With 3 bases removed from V and 3 bases from J, the gap between germline ends came to 13 bases. The DNA of the CDR3 is TGTGCCAGTAGTATTCGTGCCGGGGAAACAGATACGCAGTATTTT. Amino acids: CASSIRAGETDTQYF.

The rearrangement uses TRBV7-9 and TRBJ1-1; TRBD1 aligns across 9 bases. V dropped 5 bases and J dropped 0; count of bases not matched to a gene: 10. Germline CDR1 reads SEHNR; CDR2 reads FQNEAQ (reference sequence). This CDR3 has 17 amino acids. The CDR3, as DNA: TGTGCCAGCAGCCCCCAGACAGGGGGGAACATGAACACTGAAGCTTTCTTT. It yields the protein CASSPQTGGNMNTEAFF.

J is TRBJ1-1 and V is TRBV11-2; D not resolved. Germline V lookup: CDR1 SGHAT, CDR2 FQNNGV. This CDR3 region has 12 residues. V dropped 1 base and J dropped 10 bases, with 10 bases sitting between them. Here the CDR3 reads CASSLAEDVAFF. CDR3 coding DNA: TGTGCCAGCAGCTTAGCGGAGGACGTAGCTTTCTTT.

The chain joins TRBV19 to TRBJ1-2; D perhaps matches TRBD1 (6 bases). This CDR3 comprises 14 residues. Trimming left V 3 bases short and J 2 bases short, with 10 bases between. Germline CDR1 reads LNHDA; CDR2 reads SQIVND (reference sequence). CDR3: CASSMLGGNYGYTF. The CDR3 DNA reads TGTGCCAGTAGTATGCTAGGGGGAAACTATGGCTACACCTTC.

This chain links TRBV6-5 with TRBJ1-5; tentatively, D is TRBD1 (5 bases). CDR1 and CDR2 (germline): MNHEY, SVGAGI. V was shortened by 0 bases and J by 4 bases, with 7 bases between the two germline ends. The CDR3 has 14 amino acids. This chain's CDR3 is CASSYSWGNQPQHF. CDR3 DNA sequence: TGTGCCAGCAGTTACTCATGGGGGAATCAGCCCCAGCATTTT.

The chain has TRBV28 and TRBJ2-1, with D perhaps given as TRBD1 or TRBD2 (5 bases each). This CDR3 is built from 19 residues. CDR1 is MDHEN, CDR2 SYDVKM, per germline. The germline V and J ends were trimmed by 3 bases and 6 bases, with 27 bases remaining between them. CDR3 loop: CASSLPGTRLLQHPNEQFF. CDR3 coding DNA: TGTGCCAGCAGTTTGCCGGGGACCAGACTACTTCAACACCCCAATGAGCAGTTCTTC. The whole variable domain, filled in from reference TRBV28 and TRBJ2-1, reads DVKVTQSSRYLVKRTGEKVFLECVQDMDHENMFWYRQDPGLGLRLIYFSYDVKMKEKGDIPEGYSVSREKKERFSLILESASTNQTSMYLCASSLPGTRLLQHPNEQFFGPGTRLTVL.

The gene calls are TRBV30 and TRBJ1-5; perhaps TRBD1 as D (5 bases). Germline V gives CDR1 GTSNPN, CDR2 SVGIG (reference sequence). Trimming stripped 5 bases from V and 11 bases from J, with 22 bases between. CDR3 length: 14 amino acids. The CDR3 reads CAWGSGLRAQAQHF. The CDR3 nucleotides read TGTGCCTGGGGTTCGGGCCTCAGGGCCCAAGCCCAGCATTTT. Variable domain in full (rest from reference TRBV30 and TRBJ1-5): SQTIHQWPATLVQPVGSPLSLECTVEGTSNPNLYWYRQAAGRGLQLLFYSVGIGQISSEVPQNLSASRPQDRQFILSSKKLLLSDSGFYLCAWGSGLRAQAQHFGDGTRLSIL.

In its sample, this clone was seen once. V gene TRBV5-1 combines with J gene TRBJ1-1, with unresolved D. The CDR3 sequence is 13 residues long. Germline V CDR1 and CDR2: SGHRS, YFSETQ. V was trimmed by 0 bases and J by 2 bases, leaving 5 bases between them. The CDR3 DNA reads as TGCGCCAGCAGCTTGGTACTCAACACTGAAGCTTTCTTT. Residues: CASSLVLNTEAFF.

The gene calls are TRBV15 and TRBJ2-5, with 8 bases lining up with TRBD1. With 5 bases clipped from V and 5 bases from J, the junction kept 7 bases outside the gene matches. The V gene's germline CDR1 is LNHNV and CDR2 YYDKDF (reference sequence). The CDR3 is 14 amino acids. CDR3 in amino acids: CATSLQGARETQYF. DNA for the CDR3: TGTGCCACCAGCCTGCAGGGGGCGCGGGAGACCCAGTACTTC. The variable domain in full, completed from reference TRBV15 and TRBJ2-5, reads DAMVIQNPRYQVTQFGKPVTLSCSQTLNHNVMYWYQQKSSQAPKLLFHYYDKDFNNEADTPDNFQSRRPNTSFCFLDIRSPGLGDTAMYLCATSLQGARETQYFGPGTRLLVL.

The rearrangement links TRBV6-1 to TRBJ2-2, with D possibly TRBD2 on 5 matching bases. The CDR3 length is 16 residues. Trimming cost V 2 bases and J 3 bases, with 13 bases left between them. From germline, CDR1 is MNHNS and CDR2 SASEGT. The CDR3 sequence: CASSERERYDTGELFF. For the CDR3, the DNA is TGTGCCAGCAGTGAAAGGGAGCGGTACGACACCGGGGAGCTGTTTTTT.

The V gene is TRBV9, the J gene TRBJ2-7, with D unclear. This CDR3 is 14 amino acids long. Per the germline V gene, CDR1 is SGDLS and CDR2 is YYNGEE. V lost 3 bases and J lost 0, with 10 bases in between. The DNA of the CDR3 is TGTGCCAGCAGCGCCCTACCCAGCTCCTACGAGCAGTACTTC. Amino acids: CASSALPSSYEQYF.

The rearrangement links TRBV7-3 to TRBJ1-1, with D maybe TRBD1 (5 bases). Trimming stripped 5 bases from V and 6 bases from J, with 16 bases between. Germline V gives CDR1 SGHTA, CDR2 FQGTGA. The CDR3 has 14 amino acids. The CDR3 DNA follows: TGTGCCAGCAGCGAAACGGGGGTTGTATCTGAAGCTTTCTTT. Amino acid sequence: CASSETGVVSEAFF. Using reference TRBV7-3 and TRBJ1-1 for the parts outside the CDR3, the full variable domain is GAGVSQTPSNKVTEKGKYVELRCDPISGHTALYWYRQSLGQGPEFLIYFQGTGAADDSGLPNDRFFAVRPEGSVSTLKIQRTERGDSAVYLCASSETGVVSEAFFGQGTRLTVV.

This clone was counted a few times. This rearrangement joins TRBV19 to TRBJ2-2; D is possibly TRBD1 or TRBD2 (5 bases each). This CDR3 comprises 16 residues. Germline CDR1 LNHDA, CDR2 SQIVND (reference sequence). V lost 6 bases to trimming and J lost 6 bases, with 20 bases between them. The CDR3 DNA reads TGTGCCAGTAGCCTCATCCCCGGGACCCCCGCCGGGGAGCTGTTTTTT. Translated: CASSLIPGTPAGELFF. The full variable domain, with the rest looked up from reference TRBV19 and TRBJ2-2, is DGGITQSPKYLFRKEGQNVTLSCEQNLNHDAMYWYRQDPGQGLRLIYYSQIVNDFQKGDIAEGYSVSREKKESFPLTVTSAQKNPTAFYLCASSLIPGTPAGELFFGEGSRLTVL.

The chain combines TRBV7-2 with TRBJ2-2; 7 bases match TRBD1. The CDR3 consists of 15 residues. In germline, CDR1 is SGHTA, CDR2 FQGNSA. Trimming at V came to 3 bases and at J to 4 bases, leaving 5 bases not matched to a gene. CDR3 coding DNA: TGTGCCAGCAGCTTGGACAGGTCGGGCACCGGGGAGCTGTTTTTT. This codes for CASSLDRSGTGELFF.

V gene TRBV9 combines with J gene TRBJ2-4; 8 bases agree with TRBD1. The CDR3 is 14 amino acids. Germline loops: CDR1 SGDLS, CDR2 YYNGEE. V gave up 3 bases and J gave up 7 bases; unmatched junction bases: 6. In DNA form, the CDR3 reads TGTGCCAGCAGCGGGACAGGGTCAGGGAACATTCAGTACTTC. Its translation: CASSGTGSGNIQYF.

This clone has just a few counts. This rearrangement joins TRBV18 to TRBJ2-7; D perhaps matches TRBD1 (5 bases). Trimming left V 3 bases short and J 0 bases short, with 9 bases between. The CDR3 length is 14 residues. From germline, CDR1 is KGHSH and CDR2 LQKENI. CDR3 DNA: TGTGCCAGCTCACCGACAGAGAGCTCCTACGAGCAGTACTTC. Amino acid sequence: CASSPTESSYEQYF.

The chain couples TRBV6-5 to TRBJ1-1, with D possibly TRBD1 on 6 matching bases. The CDR3 sequence is 14 residues long. The germline V gene has CDR1 MNHEY and CDR2 SVGAGI. V gave up 2 bases and J gave up 4 bases, with 11 bases separating them. As DNA, the CDR3 is TGTGCCAGCAGTTACGCAAGGGGGACCACTGAAGCTTTCTTT. It translates to CASSYARGTTEAFF.

The V call is TRBV11-2, the J call TRBJ2-1; tentative D call: TRBD2 (6 bases). Germline V lookup: CDR1 SGHAT, CDR2 FQNNGV. The germline V and J ends were trimmed by 7 bases and 9 bases, with 13 bases remaining between them. The CDR3 sequence is 12 residues long. The chain's CDR3 is CASKETRLEQFF. DNA for the CDR3: TGTGCCAGCAAGGAGACTAGACTTGAGCAGTTCTTC.

This clone counts as large. V is TRBV27 and J is TRBJ2-7; D is unclear. CDR3 length: 9 amino acids. Per the germline V gene, CDR1 is MNHEY and CDR2 is SMNVEV (reference sequence). V lost 9 bases, J lost 2 bases, and 2 bases lay in between. As DNA, the CDR3 is TGTGCCAGAACCTACGAGCAGTACTTC. Protein: CARTYEQYF.

This rearrangement joins TRBV11-3 to TRBJ2-7; perhaps TRBD2 as D (7 bases). CDR3 size: 16 residues. Trimming removed 0 bases at V and 1 base at J, with 13 bases between. Germline values: CDR1 SGHNT, CDR2 YENEEA. CDR3 sequence: CASSLDTGTTSYEQYF. CDR3 in DNA: TGTGCCAGCAGCTTAGATACAGGGACTACTTCCTACGAGCAGTACTTC.

In its sample, this clone ranks as medium-sized. In DNA, the CDR3 is TGTGCCAGCAGCCGGACTAGCGGGGTAACCTACAATGAGCAGTTCTTC. This codes for CASSRTSGVTYNEQFF. The chain couples TRBV11-2 to TRBJ2-1; 12 bases match TRBD2. Trimming at V came to 5 bases and at J to 2 bases, leaving 4 bases not matched to a gene. The V gene's germline CDR1 is SGHAT and CDR2 FQNNGV. There are 16 residues in the CDR3.

The rearrangement joins TRBV6-5 to TRBJ2-2, with a weak D call TRBD2 (5 bases). There are 14 residues in the CDR3. In germline, CDR1 is MNHEY, CDR2 SVGAGI. Trimming pared 4 bases from V and 1 base from J, leaving 7 bases between. The CDR3 region has the DNA TGTGCCAGCAGTTTACTAGGGAACACCGGGGAGCTGTTTTTT. Translation: CASSLLGNTGELFF.

V gene TRBV20-1 combines with J gene TRBJ1-2, with D unclear. V was shortened by 4 bases and J by 6 bases, with 9 bases between the two germline ends. Germline V CDR1 and CDR2: DFQATT, SNEGSKA (reference sequence). The CDR3 has 11 residues. As DNA, the CDR3 is TGCAGTGCTATAGCGGTGGATGGCTACACCTTC. Translating gives CSAIAVDGYTF.

The chain is built from TRBV18 and TRBJ2-2, with D perhaps assigned TRBD1 or TRBD2 (5 bases each). Germline CDR1 is KGHSH and CDR2 is LQKENI. The V and J ends lost 2 bases and 2 bases respectively, with 9 bases between them. The CDR3 runs 15 residues. CDR3 in DNA: TGTGCCAGCTCACCATGGGACGTTAACACCGGGGAGCTGTTTTTT. Translating it yields CASSPWDVNTGELFF. Full variable domain (remainder filled in from reference TRBV18 and TRBJ2-2): NAGVMQNPRHLVRRRGQEARLRCSPMKGHSHVYWYRQLPEEGLKFMVYLQKENIIDESGMPKERFSAEFPKEGPSILRIQQVVRGDSAAYFCASSPWDVNTGELFFGEGSRLTVL.

The V and J genes are TRBV27 and TRBJ2-7; 13 bases agree with TRBD2. The CDR3 runs 17 residues. V dropped 3 bases and J dropped 2; count of bases not matched to a gene: 7. Germline-derived CDR1 and CDR2 are MNHEY and SMNVEV (reference sequence). The CDR3 DNA reads as TGTGCCAGCAGTTTTGGGACTAGCGGGACTCTAACCTACGAGCAGTACTTC. It encodes CASSFGTSGTLTYEQYF.

The V and J genes are TRBV21-1 and TRBJ2-7; TRBD1, the D gene given by the table, was not confirmed from the DNA. TRBV21-1 is a pseudogene. CDR3 length: 17 amino acids. The CDR3 loop reads CASSKWGPGQGSYEQYF. The CDR3 DNA follows: TGTGCCAGCAGCAAATGGGGCCCGGGACAGGGCTCCTACGAGCAGTACTTC.

The gene calls are TRBV28 and TRBJ2-7, with no clear D. CDR1 MDHEN and CDR2 SYDVKM come from the germline V gene. Between the trimmed V and J ends, which lost 6 bases and 3 bases, there was a span of 6 bases. This CDR3 is built from 11 residues. The CDR3 reads CASSGLYEQYF. The CDR3 nucleotides are TGTGCCAGCAGCGGGCTCTACGAGCAGTACTTC.

V usage is TRBV25-1 and J usage is TRBJ2-7, with 8 bases aligning to TRBD1. Losses at the gene ends were 2 bases for V and 3 bases for J; bases not matched to a gene: 6. CDR1 and CDR2 from the germline V gene are MGHDK and SYGVNS. The CDR3 totals 15 residues. CDR3 bases: TGTGCCAGCAGTGAAGGGACAGGCAAAATCTACGAGCAGTACTTC. Translated, it gives CASSEGTGKIYEQYF.